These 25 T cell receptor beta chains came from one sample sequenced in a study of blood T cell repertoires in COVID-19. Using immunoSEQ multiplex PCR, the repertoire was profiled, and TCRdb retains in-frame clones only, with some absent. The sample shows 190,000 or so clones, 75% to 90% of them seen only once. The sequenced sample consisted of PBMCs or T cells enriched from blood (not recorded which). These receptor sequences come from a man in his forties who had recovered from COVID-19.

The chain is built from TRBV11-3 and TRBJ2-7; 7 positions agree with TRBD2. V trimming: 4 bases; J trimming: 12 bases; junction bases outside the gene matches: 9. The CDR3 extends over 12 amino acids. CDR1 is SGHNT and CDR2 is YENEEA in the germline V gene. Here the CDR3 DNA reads TGTGCCAGCAGCTCTGCGGGGGACCCGATGTACTTC. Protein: CASSSAGDPMYF.

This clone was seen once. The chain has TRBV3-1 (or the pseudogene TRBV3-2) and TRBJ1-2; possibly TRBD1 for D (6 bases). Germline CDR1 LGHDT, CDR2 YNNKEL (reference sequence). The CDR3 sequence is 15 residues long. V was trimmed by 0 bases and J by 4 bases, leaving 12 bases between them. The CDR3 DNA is TGTGCCAGCAGCCAAGATTTAAACAGGGCCTATGGCTACACCTTC. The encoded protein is CASSQDLNRAYGYTF.

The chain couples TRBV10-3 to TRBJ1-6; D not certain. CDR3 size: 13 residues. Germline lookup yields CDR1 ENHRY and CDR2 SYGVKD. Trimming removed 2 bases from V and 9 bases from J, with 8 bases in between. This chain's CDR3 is CAISEGFSSPLHF. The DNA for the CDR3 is TGTGCCATCAGTGAGGGTTTTAGTTCACCCCTCCACTTT.

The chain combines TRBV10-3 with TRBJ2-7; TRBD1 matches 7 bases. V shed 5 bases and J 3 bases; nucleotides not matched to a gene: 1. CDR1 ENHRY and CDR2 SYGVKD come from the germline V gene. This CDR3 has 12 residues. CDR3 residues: CAISRQGYEQYF. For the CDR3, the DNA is TGTGCCATCAGTAGACAGGGCTACGAGCAGTACTTC.

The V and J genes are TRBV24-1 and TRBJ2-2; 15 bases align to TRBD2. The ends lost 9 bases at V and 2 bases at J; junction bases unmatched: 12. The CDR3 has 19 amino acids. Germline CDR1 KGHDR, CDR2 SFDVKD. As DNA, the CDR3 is TGTGCCACCGCCCGGCCGGGGGGACTAGCGGGAGGCAACACCGGGGAGCTGTTTTTT. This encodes CATARPGGLAGGNTGELFF.

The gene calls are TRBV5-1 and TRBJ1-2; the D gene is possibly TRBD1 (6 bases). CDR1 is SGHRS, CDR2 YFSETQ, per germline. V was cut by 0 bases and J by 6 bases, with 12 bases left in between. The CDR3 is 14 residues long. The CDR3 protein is CASSLAPGDHGYTF. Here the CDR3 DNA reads TGCGCCAGCAGCTTGGCGCCAGGGGACCATGGCTACACCTTC.

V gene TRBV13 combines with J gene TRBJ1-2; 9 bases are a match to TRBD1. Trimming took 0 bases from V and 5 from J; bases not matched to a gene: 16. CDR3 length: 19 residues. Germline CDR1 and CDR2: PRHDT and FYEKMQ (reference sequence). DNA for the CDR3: TGTGCCAGCAGCTTAGGTGATAGAGGGACAGGGAGTGGGAGGTATGGCTACACCTTC. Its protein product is CASSLGDRGTGSGRYGYTF. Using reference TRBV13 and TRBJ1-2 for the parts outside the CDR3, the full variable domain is AAGVIQSPRHLIKEKRETATLKCYPIPRHDTVYWYQQGPGQDPQFLISFYEKMQSDKGSIPDRFSAQQFSDYHSELNMSSLELGDSALYFCASSLGDRGTGSGRYGYTFGSGTRLTVV.

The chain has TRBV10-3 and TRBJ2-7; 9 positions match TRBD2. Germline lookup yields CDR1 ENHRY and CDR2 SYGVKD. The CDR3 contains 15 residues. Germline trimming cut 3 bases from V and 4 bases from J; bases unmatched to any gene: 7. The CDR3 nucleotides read TGTGCCATCAGTGAAACTAGCGGGCAAGGGTACGAGCAGTACTTC. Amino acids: CAISETSGQGYEQYF.

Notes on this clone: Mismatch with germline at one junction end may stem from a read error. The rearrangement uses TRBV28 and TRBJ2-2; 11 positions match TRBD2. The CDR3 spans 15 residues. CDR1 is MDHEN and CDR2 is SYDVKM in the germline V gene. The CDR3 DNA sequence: TGTGCCAGCAGTCCGGGACTAGCGGAACACCGGGGAGCTGTTTTT. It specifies CASSPGLAEHRGAVF.

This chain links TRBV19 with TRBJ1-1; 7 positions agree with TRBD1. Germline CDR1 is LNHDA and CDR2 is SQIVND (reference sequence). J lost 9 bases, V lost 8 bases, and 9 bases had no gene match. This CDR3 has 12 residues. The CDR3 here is CASQNRGSQAFF. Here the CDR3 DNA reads TGTGCCAGTCAAAACAGGGGTAGTCAAGCTTTCTTT.

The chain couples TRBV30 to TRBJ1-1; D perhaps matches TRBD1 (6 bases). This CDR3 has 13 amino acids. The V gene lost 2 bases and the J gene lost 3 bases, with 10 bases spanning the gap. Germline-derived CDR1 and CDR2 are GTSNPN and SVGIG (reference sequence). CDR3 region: CAWSFGQYTEAFF. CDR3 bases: TGTGCCTGGAGTTTCGGACAGTACACTGAAGCTTTCTTT.

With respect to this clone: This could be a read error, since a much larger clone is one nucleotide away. The CDR3: CASSPTGYYGYTF. DNA of the CDR3: TGTGCCAGCAGCCCAACAGGGTACTATGGCTACACCTTC. The genes are TRBV3-1 (or the pseudogene TRBV3-2) and TRBJ1-2; D might be TRBD1 (6 bases). V was trimmed by 4 bases and J by 3 bases, leaving 9 bases between them. The CDR3 is 13 residues long. Germline assignment: CDR1 LGHDT and CDR2 YNNKEL (reference sequence).

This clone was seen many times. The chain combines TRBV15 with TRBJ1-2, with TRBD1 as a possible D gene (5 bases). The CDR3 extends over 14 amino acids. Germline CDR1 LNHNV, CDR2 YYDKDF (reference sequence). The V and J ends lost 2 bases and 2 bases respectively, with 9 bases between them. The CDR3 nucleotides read TGTGCCACCAGCAGAAGGGGTTGGAACTATGGCTACACCTTC. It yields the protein CATSRRGWNYGYTF. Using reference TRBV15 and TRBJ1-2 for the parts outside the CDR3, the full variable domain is DAMVIQNPRYQVTQFGKPVTLSCSQTLNHNVMYWYQQKSSQAPKLLFHYYDKDFNNEADTPDNFQSRRPNTSFCFLDIRSPGLGDTAMYLCATSRRGWNYGYTFGSGTRLTVV.

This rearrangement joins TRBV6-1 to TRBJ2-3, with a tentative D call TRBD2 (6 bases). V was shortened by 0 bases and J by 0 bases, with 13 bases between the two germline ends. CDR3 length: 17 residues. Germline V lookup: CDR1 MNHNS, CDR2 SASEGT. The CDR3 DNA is TGTGCCAGCAGTGAAGCGGTACTAGCACCTAGCACAGATACGCAGTATTTT. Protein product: CASSEAVLAPSTDTQYF.

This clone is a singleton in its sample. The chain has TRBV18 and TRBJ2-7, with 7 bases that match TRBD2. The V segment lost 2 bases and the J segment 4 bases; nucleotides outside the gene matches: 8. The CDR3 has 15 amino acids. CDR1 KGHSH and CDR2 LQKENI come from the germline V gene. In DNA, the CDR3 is TGTGCCAGCTCACCAGGGGCGGGAGCGGGTTACGAGCAGTACTTC. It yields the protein CASSPGAGAGYEQYF.

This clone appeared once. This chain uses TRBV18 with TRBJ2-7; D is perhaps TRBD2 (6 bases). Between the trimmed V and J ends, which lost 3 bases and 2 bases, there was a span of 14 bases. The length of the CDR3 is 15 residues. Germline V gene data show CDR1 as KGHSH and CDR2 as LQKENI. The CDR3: CASSPLLAGAYEQYF. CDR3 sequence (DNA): TGTGCCAGCTCACCGCTACTAGCCGGGGCCTACGAGCAGTACTTC. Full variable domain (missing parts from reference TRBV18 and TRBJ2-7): NAGVMQNPRHLVRRRGQEARLRCSPMKGHSHVYWYRQLPEEGLKFMVYLQKENIIDESGMPKERFSAEFPKEGPSILRIQQVVRGDSAAYFCASSPLLAGAYEQYFGPGTRLTVT.

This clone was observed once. CDR3 amino acids: CATLSRVSPGAYNSPLHF. CDR3 DNA: TGTGCCACCTTATCCAGGGTGTCCCCGGGGGCCTATAATTCACCCCTCCACTTT. The V gene is TRBV27, the J gene TRBJ1-6, with D perhaps matching TRBD1 (5 bases). The CDR3 loop spans 18 amino acids. Trimming took 10 bases from V and 2 from J, leaving 24 bases between them. Germline V gene sequence: CDR1 MNHEY, CDR2 SMNVEV (reference sequence).

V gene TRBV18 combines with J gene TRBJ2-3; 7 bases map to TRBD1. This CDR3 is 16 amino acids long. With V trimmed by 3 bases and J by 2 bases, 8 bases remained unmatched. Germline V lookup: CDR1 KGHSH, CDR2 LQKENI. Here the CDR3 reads CASSPGRDSLTDTQYF. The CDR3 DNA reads TGTGCCAGCTCACCGGGCCGGGACAGTCTCACAGATACGCAGTATTTT.

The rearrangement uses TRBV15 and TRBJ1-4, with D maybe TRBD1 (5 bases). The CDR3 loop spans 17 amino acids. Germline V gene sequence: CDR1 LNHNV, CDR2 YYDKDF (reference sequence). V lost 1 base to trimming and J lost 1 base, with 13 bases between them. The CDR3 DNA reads TGTGCCACCAGCAGAGTAGCCGGGGGAGTAACTAATGAAAAACTGTTTTTT. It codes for CATSRVAGGVTNEKLFF.

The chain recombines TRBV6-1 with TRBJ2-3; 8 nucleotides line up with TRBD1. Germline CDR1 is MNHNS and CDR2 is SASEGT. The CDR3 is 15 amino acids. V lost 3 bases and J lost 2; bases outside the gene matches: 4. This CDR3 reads CASSDWDRPTDTQYF. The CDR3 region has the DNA TGTGCCAGCAGTGATTGGGACAGGCCCACAGATACGCAGTATTTT.

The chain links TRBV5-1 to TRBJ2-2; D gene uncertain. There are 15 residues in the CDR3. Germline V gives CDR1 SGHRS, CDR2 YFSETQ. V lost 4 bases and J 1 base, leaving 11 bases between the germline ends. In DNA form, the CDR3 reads TGCGCCAGCAGCCCACTACTGAAGAACACCGGGGAGCTGTTTTTT. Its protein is CASSPLLKNTGELFF.

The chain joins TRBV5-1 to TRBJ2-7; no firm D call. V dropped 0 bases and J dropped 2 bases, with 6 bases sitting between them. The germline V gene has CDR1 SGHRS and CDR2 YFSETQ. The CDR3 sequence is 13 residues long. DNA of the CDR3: TGCGCCAGCAGCTTGGAACCTACCTACGAGCAGTACTTC. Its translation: CASSLEPTYEQYF. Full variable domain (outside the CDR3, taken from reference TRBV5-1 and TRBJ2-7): KAGVTQTPRYLIKTRGQQVTLSCSPISGHRSVSWYQQTPGQGLQFLFEYFSETQRNKGNFPGRFSGRQFSNSRSEMNVSTLELGDSALYLCASSLEPTYEQYFGPGTRLTVT.

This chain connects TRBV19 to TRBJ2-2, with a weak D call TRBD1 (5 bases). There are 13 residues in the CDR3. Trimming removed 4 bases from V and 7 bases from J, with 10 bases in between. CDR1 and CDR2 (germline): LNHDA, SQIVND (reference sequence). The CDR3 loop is CASSTTGYGELFF. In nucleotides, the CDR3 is TGTGCCAGTAGTACTACAGGATACGGGGAGCTGTTTTTT.

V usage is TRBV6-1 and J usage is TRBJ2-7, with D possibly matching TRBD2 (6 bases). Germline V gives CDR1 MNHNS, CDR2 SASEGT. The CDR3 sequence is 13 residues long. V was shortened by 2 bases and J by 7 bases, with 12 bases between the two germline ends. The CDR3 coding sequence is TGTGCCAGCAGTGAATCACTAGCTCGGGAGCAGTACTTC. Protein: CASSESLAREQYF.

As DNA, the CDR3 is TGTGCCAGCAGCCCGCGAGGTTCCGAGCAGTACTTC. This codes for CASSPRGSEQYF. V usage is TRBV7-2 and J usage is TRBJ2-7, with no clear D. From germline, CDR1 is SGHTA and CDR2 FQGNSA. The CDR3 spans 12 residues. Deletions cut 5 bases from V and 6 bases from J, with 11 bases between. Complete variable domain (other parts from reference TRBV7-2 and TRBJ2-7): GAGVSQSPSNKVTEKGKDVELRCDPISGHTALYWYRQSLGQGLEFLIYFQGNSAPDKSGLPSDRFSAERTGGSVSTLTIQRTQQEDSAVYLCASSPRGSEQYFGPGTRLTVT.